Below, 8 T cell receptor beta chains from the same sample are listed, as sequenced in a study of blood T cell repertoires in COVID-19 (dated by TCRdb to 2020 to 2022). Library preparation employed the immunoSEQ multiplex PCR assay. This is the immuneACCESS table as TCRdb keeps it, with only in-frame sequences that have V and J called. A part of the clones is gone; compared with another copy, unresolved V genes explain less than half, and the rest is unexplained. The sample table shows approximately 72,000 clones, and roughly 90% are seen once. Roughly 29% of the sample lies in the top ten. Sequenced: peripheral blood. Receptors were obtained from a man aged 45-60 years with acute or convalescent COVID-19.

This clone was counted between two and nine times. The V and J genes are TRBV19 and TRBJ1-2, with 11 bases fitting TRBD1. Germline CDR1 and CDR2: LNHDA and SQIVND (reference sequence). This CDR3 is built from 17 residues. Losses at the gene ends were 2 bases for V and 4 bases for J; bases not matched to a gene: 9. The CDR3 DNA follows: TGTGCCAGTAGTATACTCTTTCGGACAGGGGGCTTCTATGGCTACACCTTC. The encoded protein is CASSILFRTGGFYGYTF.

On this clone: Other DNA sequences in the sample encode the same CDR3. The chain employs TRBV18 and TRBJ2-2; D remains unclear. Per germline, CDR1 KGHSH and CDR2 LQKENI. With 2 bases removed from V and 0 bases from J, the gap between germline ends came to 10 bases. This CDR3 contains 16 residues. This chain's CDR3 is CASSPSTSTNTGELFF. The CDR3 nucleotides are TGTGCCAGCTCACCAAGCACGAGTACGAACACCGGGGAGCTGTTTTTT.

The V gene is TRBV3-1 (or the pseudogene TRBV3-2), the J gene TRBJ2-5, with D possibly matching TRBD1 (5 bases). With 0 bases removed from V and 4 bases from J, the gap between germline ends came to 9 bases. From germline, CDR1 is LGHDT and CDR2 YNNKEL (reference sequence). The CDR3 runs 14 residues. The CDR3 coding sequence is TGTGCCAGCAGCCAAGATCGCAGGGCAGAGACCCAGTACTTC. Translating gives CASSQDRRAETQYF.

The chain employs TRBV12-5 and TRBJ1-5; TRBD1 might be the D (5 bases). The CDR3 is made up of 16 amino acids. Germline assignment: CDR1 LGHNT and CDR2 FRNRAP. V was pared by 7 bases and J by 3 bases, with 19 bases between. CDR3 protein: CASAVGGVEVNQPQHF. Written as DNA, the CDR3 is TGTGCTAGTGCCGTGGGAGGGGTGGAGGTCAATCAGCCCCAGCATTTT.

The CDR3 is CASSSTQGTAYNSPLHF. The CDR3 DNA reads as TGTGCCAGCAGTTCAACCCAAGGGACAGCCTATAATTCACCCCTCCACTTT. V gene TRBV2 combines with J gene TRBJ1-6, with TRBD1 matching 7 bases. The CDR3 runs to 17 residues. From germline, CDR1 is SNHLY and CDR2 FYNNEI. Trimming removed 5 bases from V and 2 bases from J; junction bases left unmatched: 9.

In regard to this clone: A read error may be the cause here, since a much bigger clone is one base away. The rearrangement uses TRBV18 and TRBJ1-5; perhaps TRBD1 as D (6 bases). V was trimmed by 3 bases and J by 5 bases, leaving 8 bases between them. CDR1 and CDR2 (germline): KGHSH, LQKENI. CDR3 size: 13 residues. CDR3 loop: CASSPDRDQPQHF. CDR3 DNA sequence: TGTGCCAGCTCACCGGACAGAGATCAGCCCCAGCATTTT.

J is TRBJ1-5 and V is TRBV18; D unclear. The CDR3 loop spans 12 amino acids. The germline CDR1 and CDR2 sequences are KGHSH and LQKENI. V was clipped by 4 bases and J by 9 bases, with 10 bases between them. In DNA form, the CDR3 reads TGTGCCAGCTCACAAACGGAGGGGCCCCAGCATTTT. It is translated as CASSQTEGPQHF.

The rearrangement uses TRBV5-5 and TRBJ1-1, with D perhaps matching TRBD1 (6 bases). Germline CDR1 is SGHKS and CDR2 is YYEKEE (reference sequence). The CDR3 is 13 amino acids. Trimming took off 4 bases at V and 5 bases at J, with 12 bases between the two ends. CDR3: CASSQQGETEAFF. In DNA, the CDR3 is TGTGCCAGCAGCCAACAGGGTGAGACTGAAGCTTTCTTT.